The sequence of this T cell receptor beta chain was determined in a study of CD8+ T cells in alopecia areata. Sampling of alopecia areata patients yielded lesional scalp punch biopsies as well as peripheral blood. V gave up 5 bases and J gave up 0 bases, with 11 bases separating them. This CDR3 has 14 residues. Germline CDR1 and CDR2: MGHRA and YSYEKL. TCR sequencing used cDNA made by reverse transcription of extracted RNA. Profiled with immunoSEQ multiplex PCR; TCRdb holds only in-frame clones, not every one. The repertoire holds 10,000 or so clones, with roughly 60% as singletons. The rearrangement links TRBV4-1 to TRBJ2-7, with D unresolved. The sequence derives from a human donor with alopecia areata. The input for sequencing was skin, taken at week 0. The CDR3 DNA is TGCGCCAGCAGCGACCGGCTCCCCTCCTACGAGCAGTACTTC. Encoded protein: CASSDRLPSYEQYF.